Below, 3 T cell receptor beta chains from the same sample are listed, as sequenced in a study of OX40 agonist ivuxolimab in advanced cancers. Only in-frame clones appear in the TCRdb table, and some are missing; sequencing was by immunoSEQ multiplex PCR. The data contain roughly 76,000 clones, 70% to 90% of them singletons. The input for sequencing was CD4+ or CD8+ T cells sorted from blood, taken in a trial of the OX40 agonist ivuxolimab. The source of these receptors is an adult with an advanced solid tumor such as melanoma, head and neck, liver or kidney cancer.

This rearrangement joins TRBV6-1 to TRBJ2-4; D perhaps matches TRBD2 (5 bases). In germline, CDR1 is MNHNS, CDR2 SASEGT. The CDR3 is 16 residues long. Trimming shortened V by 0 bases and J by 3 bases, and 12 bases separated the two germline ends. In nucleotides, the CDR3 is TGTGCCAGCAGTGAAGCGGTCCCGGCGGGCAAAAACATTCAGTACTTC. It codes for CASSEAVPAGKNIQYF.

This chain uses TRBV7-6 with TRBJ1-1; 7 bases line up with TRBD1. The CDR3 runs to 13 residues. V was pared by 5 bases and J by 1 base, with 1 base of the junction left unmatched. Germline V CDR1 and CDR2: SGHVS, FNYEAQ. The CDR3 protein is CASSRTGNTEAFF. As DNA, the CDR3 is TGTGCCAGCAGCCGGACAGGGAACACTGAAGCTTTCTTT. Combining the CDR3 with reference TRBV7-6 and TRBJ1-1 gives the whole variable domain GAGVSQSPRYKVTKRGQDVALRCDPISGHVSLYWYRQALGQGPEFLTYFNYEAQQDKSGLPNDRFSAERPEGSISTLTIQRTEQRDSAMYRCASSRTGNTEAFFGQGTRLTVV.

This chain connects TRBV5-1 to TRBJ2-2; perhaps D is TRBD1 or TRBD2 (5 bases each). Trimming took off 7 bases at V and 4 bases at J, with 20 bases between the two ends. Germline CDR1 and CDR2: SGHRS and YFSETQ. CDR3 length: 16 amino acids. The CDR3 reads CASHTGAHKTTGELFF. In DNA, the CDR3 is TGCGCCAGCCACACCGGGGCTCACAAAACCACCGGGGAGCTGTTTTTT.